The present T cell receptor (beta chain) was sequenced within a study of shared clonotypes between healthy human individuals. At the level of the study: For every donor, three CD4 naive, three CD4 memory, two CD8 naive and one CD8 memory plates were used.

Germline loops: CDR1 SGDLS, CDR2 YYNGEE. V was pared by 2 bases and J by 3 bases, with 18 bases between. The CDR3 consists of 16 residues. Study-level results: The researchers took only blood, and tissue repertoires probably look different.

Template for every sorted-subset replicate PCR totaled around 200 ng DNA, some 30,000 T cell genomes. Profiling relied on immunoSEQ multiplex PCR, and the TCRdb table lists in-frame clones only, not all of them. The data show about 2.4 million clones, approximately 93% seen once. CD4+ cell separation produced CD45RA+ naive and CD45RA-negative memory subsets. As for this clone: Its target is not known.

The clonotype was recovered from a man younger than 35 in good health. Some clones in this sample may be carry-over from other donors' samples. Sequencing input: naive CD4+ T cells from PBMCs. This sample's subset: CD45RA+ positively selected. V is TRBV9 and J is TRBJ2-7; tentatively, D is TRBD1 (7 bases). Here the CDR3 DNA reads TGTGCCAGCAGCGTCACCGGAGGGGGCGGACGCTACGAGCAGTACTTC. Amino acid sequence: CASSVTGGGGRYEQYF.